This T cell receptor beta chain was captured by sequencing in a study of blood T cell repertoires in COVID-19. Study at large: From T cells, B-cell-depleted T cells, or PBMCs came the material, which was cDNA or gDNA.

The V segment lost 3 bases and the J segment 5 bases; nucleotides outside the gene matches: 7. CDR3 length: 15 residues. Germline CDR1 reads SGHNT; CDR2 reads YYREEE (reference sequence). This table comes from immunoSEQ multiplex PCR, and its TCRdb copy is limited to in-frame clones, with some not included. The table shows about 70,000 clones, with 88% occurring only once. The chain carries TRBV5-4 and TRBJ2-1; 8 bases agree with TRBD2. Material for sequencing was peripheral blood. This sequence originates from a human donor in a cohort sampled during active COVID-19. Here the CDR3 reads CASSSTREGNNEQFF. The CDR3 DNA reads as TGTGCCAGCAGCTCAACACGGGAGGGCAACAATGAGCAGTTCTTC.